The subject of this entry is one T cell receptor (beta chain). These data come from a study of blood T cell repertoires in COVID-19. The overall study: Samples representing acute and convalescent COVID-19 were sourced from the United States, Italy and Spain.

Profiled with immunoSEQ multiplex PCR; TCRdb holds only in-frame clones, not every one. The sample contains under 25,000 clones, about nine tenths of which appear only once. What was sequenced was peripheral blood. This receptor was identified in a woman aged 70-85 years with active COVID-19.

The CDR3 is CASQSAVNSPLHF. The CDR3 nucleotides read TGTGCCAGCCAGAGTGCGGTTAATTCACCCCTCCACTTT. The rearrangement uses TRBV7-3 and TRBJ1-6; D is unresolved. CDR1 and CDR2 from the germline V gene are SGHTA and FQGTGA. Trimming took off 8 bases at V and 6 bases at J, with 11 bases between the two ends. This CDR3 spans 13 amino acids.